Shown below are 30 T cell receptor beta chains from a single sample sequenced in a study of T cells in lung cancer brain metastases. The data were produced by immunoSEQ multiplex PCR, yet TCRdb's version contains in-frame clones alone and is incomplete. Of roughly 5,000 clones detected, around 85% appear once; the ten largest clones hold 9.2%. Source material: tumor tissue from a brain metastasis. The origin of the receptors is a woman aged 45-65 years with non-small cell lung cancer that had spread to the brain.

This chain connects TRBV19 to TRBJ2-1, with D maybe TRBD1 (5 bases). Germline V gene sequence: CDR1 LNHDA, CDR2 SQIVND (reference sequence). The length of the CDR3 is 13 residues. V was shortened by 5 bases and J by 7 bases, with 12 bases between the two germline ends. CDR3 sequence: CASSLDPGNEQFF. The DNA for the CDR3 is TGTGCCAGTAGTCTTGATCCAGGGAATGAGCAGTTCTTC.

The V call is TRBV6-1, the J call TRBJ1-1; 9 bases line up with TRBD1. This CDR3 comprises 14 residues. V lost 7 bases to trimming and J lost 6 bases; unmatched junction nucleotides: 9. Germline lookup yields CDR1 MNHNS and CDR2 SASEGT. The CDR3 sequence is CASKEGQGVAEAFF. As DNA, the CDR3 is TGTGCCAGCAAGGAGGGACAGGGCGTAGCTGAAGCTTTCTTT.

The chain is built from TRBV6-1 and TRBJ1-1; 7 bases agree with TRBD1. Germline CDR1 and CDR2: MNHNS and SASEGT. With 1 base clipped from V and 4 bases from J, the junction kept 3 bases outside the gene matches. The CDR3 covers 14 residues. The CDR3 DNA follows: TGTGCCAGCAGTGAAGGTCCAGGGGGCACTGAAGCTTTCTTT. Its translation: CASSEGPGGTEAFF.

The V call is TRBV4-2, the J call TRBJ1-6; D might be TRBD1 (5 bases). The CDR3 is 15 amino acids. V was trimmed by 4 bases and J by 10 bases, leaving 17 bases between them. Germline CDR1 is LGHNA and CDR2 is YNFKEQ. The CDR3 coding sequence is TGTGCCAGCAGCCCATCGGACGGGGGTCGATCACCCCTCCACTTT. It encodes CASSPSDGGRSPLHF.

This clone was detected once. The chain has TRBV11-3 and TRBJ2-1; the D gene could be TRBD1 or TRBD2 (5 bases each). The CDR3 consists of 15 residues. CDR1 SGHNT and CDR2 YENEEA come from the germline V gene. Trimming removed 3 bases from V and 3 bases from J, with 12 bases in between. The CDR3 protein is CASSFGASFYNEQFF. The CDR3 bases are TGTGCCAGCAGCTTCGGGGCTAGCTTCTACAATGAGCAGTTCTTC. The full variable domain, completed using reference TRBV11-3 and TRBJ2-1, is EAGVVQSPRYKIIEKKQPVAFWCNPISGHNTLYWYLQNLGQGPELLIRYENEEAVDDSQLPKDRFSAERLKGVDSTLKIQPAELGDSAVYLCASSFGASFYNEQFFGPGTRLTVL.

Here the CDR3 DNA reads TGTGCCAGCAGTCTAACAGGGCCCGGGGGTAATTCACCCCTCCACTTT. Protein product: CASSLTGPGGNSPLHF. J is TRBJ1-6 and V is TRBV6-6, with a possible D match to TRBD1 (6 bases). This CDR3 region has 16 residues. Germline assignment: CDR1 MNHNY and CDR2 SVGAGI (reference sequence). The germline V and J ends were trimmed by 5 bases and 6 bases, with 17 bases remaining between them.

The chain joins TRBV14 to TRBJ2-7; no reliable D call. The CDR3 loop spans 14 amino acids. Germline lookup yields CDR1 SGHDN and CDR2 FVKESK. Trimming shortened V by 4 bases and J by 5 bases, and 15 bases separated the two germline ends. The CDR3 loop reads CASSPRVKVNEQYF. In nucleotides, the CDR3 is TGTGCCAGCAGCCCTCGGGTAAAGGTAAACGAGCAGTACTTC.

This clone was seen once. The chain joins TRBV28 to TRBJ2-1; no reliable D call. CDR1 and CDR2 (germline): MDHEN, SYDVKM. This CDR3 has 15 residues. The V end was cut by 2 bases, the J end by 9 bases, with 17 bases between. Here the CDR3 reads CASSLDHQQDGEQFF. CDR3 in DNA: TGTGCCAGCAGTTTAGACCACCAGCAGGACGGTGAGCAGTTCTTC.

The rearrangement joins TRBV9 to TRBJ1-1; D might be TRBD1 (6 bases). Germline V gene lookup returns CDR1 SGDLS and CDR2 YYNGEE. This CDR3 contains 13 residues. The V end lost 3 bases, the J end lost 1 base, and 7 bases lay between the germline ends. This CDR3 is CASSETGNTEAFF. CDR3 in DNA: TGTGCCAGCAGCGAGACAGGGAACACTGAAGCTTTCTTT.

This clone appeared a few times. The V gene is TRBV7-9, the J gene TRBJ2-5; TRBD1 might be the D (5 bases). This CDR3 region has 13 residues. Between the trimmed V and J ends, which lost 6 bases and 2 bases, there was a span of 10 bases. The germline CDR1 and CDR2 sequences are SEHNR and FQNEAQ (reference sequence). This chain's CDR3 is CASRSGLQETQYF. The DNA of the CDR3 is TGTGCCAGCAGGTCAGGGTTACAAGAGACCCAGTACTTC.

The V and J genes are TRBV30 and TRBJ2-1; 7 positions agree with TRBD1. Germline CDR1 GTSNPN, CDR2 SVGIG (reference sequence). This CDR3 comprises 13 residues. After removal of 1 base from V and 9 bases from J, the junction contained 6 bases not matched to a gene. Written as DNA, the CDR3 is TGTGCCTGGAGTGAGGGGGCGTGGGGTGAGCAGTTCTTC. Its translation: CAWSEGAWGEQFF.

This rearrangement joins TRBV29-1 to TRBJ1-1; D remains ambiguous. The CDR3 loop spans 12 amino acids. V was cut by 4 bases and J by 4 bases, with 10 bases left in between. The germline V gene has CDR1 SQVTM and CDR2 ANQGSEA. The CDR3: CSVGRQPTEAFF. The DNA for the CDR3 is TGCAGCGTTGGTCGGCAGCCCACTGAAGCTTTCTTT.

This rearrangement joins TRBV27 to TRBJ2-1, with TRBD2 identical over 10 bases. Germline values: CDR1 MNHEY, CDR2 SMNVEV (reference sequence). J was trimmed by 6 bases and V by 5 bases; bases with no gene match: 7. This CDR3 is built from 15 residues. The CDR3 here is CASSKREGWRNEQFF. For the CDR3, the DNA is TGTGCCAGCAGTAAGCGGGAGGGATGGCGCAATGAGCAGTTCTTC.

CDR3 sequence (DNA): TGTGCCAGCAGTTTAAGTTATGAGCAGTTCTTC. This sequence encodes CASSLSYEQFF. This chain links TRBV28 with TRBJ2-1; the D is unclear. Trimming stripped 2 bases from V and 8 bases from J, with 4 bases between. This CDR3 has 11 residues. Germline lookup yields CDR1 MDHEN and CDR2 SYDVKM.

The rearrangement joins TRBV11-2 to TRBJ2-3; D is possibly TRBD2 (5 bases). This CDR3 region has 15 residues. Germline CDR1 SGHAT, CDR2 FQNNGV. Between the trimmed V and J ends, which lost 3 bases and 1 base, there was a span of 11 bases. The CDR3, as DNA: TGTGCCAGCAGCTTGGTGGGAGAGGGCACAGATACGCAGTATTTT. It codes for CASSLVGEGTDTQYF.

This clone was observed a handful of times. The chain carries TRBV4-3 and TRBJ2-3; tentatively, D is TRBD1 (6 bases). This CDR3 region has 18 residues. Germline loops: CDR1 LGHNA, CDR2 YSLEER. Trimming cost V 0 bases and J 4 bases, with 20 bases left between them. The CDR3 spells CASSQDRVGGVRSDTQYF. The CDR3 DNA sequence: TGCGCCAGCAGCCAAGATCGGGTAGGGGGAGTCCGGTCAGATACGCAGTATTTT.

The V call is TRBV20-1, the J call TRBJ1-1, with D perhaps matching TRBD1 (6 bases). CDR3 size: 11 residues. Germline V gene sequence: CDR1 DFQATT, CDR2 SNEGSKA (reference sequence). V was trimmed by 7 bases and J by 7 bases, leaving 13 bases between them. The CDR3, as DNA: TGCAGTGGCGGACAGCAGAGTGAAGCTTTCTTT. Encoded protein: CSGGQQSEAFF.

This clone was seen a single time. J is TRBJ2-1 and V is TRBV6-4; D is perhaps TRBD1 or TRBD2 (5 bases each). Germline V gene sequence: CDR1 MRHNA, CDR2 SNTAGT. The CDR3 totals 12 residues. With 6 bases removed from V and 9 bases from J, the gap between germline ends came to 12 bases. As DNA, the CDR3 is TGTGCCAGCAGCCTGGGACGGGGTGAGCAGTTCTTC. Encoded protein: CASSLGRGEQFF.

The CDR3 region is CASSASAGSYEQYF. The CDR3, as DNA: TGTGCCAGCAGTGCGTCGGCGGGATCCTACGAGCAGTACTTC. The J gene is TRBJ2-7, the V gene TRBV28; maybe TRBD2 (6 bases). The germline V and J ends were trimmed by 5 bases and 1 base, with 12 bases remaining between them. This CDR3 comprises 14 residues. Germline values: CDR1 MDHEN, CDR2 SYDVKM.

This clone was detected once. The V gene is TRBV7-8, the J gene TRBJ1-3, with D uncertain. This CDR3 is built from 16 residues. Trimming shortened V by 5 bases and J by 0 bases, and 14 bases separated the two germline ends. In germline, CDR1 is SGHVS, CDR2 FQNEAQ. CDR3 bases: TGTGCCAGCAGCGCGCTCGGGCGAAGCTCTGGAAACACCATATATTTT. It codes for CASSALGRSSGNTIYF.

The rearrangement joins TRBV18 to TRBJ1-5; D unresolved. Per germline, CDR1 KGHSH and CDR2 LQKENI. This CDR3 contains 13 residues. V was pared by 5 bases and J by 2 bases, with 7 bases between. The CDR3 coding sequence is TGTGCCAGCTCAGGGGAACGCAATCAGCCCCAGCATTTT. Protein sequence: CASSGERNQPQHF. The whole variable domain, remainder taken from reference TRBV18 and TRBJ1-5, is NAGVMQNPRHLVRRRGQEARLRCSPMKGHSHVYWYRQLPEEGLKFMVYLQKENIIDESGMPKERFSAEFPKEGPSILRIQQVVRGDSAAYFCASSGERNQPQHFGDGTRLSIL.

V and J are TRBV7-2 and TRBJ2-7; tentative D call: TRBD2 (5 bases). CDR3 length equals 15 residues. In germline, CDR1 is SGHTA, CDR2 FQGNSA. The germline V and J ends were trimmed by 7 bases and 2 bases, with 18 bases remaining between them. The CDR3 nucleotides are TGTGCCAGCACCGTAAGCGGAGCGGAGACCTACGAGCAGTACTTC. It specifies CASTVSGAETYEQYF.

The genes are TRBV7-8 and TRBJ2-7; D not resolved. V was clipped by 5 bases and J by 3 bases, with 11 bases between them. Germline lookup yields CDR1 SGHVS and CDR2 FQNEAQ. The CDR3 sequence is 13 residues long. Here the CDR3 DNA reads TGTGCCAGCAGCGTCCGATCAAACTACGAGCAGTACTTC. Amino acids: CASSVRSNYEQYF.

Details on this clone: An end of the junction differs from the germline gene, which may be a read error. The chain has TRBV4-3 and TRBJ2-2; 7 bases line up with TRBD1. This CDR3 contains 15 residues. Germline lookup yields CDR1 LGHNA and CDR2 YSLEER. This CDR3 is CASSLQGVGTGELFF. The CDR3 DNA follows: TGCGCCAGCAGCCTCCAGGGGGTAGGGACCGGAGAGCTGTTTTTT.

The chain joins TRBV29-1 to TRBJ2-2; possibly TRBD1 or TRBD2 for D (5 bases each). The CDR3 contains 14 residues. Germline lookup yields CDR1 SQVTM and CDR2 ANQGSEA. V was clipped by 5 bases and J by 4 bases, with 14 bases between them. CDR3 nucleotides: TGCAGCGTTACGGGGCTAGCAAGCACCGGGGAGCTGTTTTTT. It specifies CSVTGLASTGELFF.

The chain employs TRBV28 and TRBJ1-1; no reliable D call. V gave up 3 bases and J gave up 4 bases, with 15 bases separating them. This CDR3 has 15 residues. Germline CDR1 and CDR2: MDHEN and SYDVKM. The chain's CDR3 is CASSLVRGRVTEAFF. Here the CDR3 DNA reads TGTGCCAGCAGTTTGGTAAGAGGGCGGGTCACTGAAGCTTTCTTT.

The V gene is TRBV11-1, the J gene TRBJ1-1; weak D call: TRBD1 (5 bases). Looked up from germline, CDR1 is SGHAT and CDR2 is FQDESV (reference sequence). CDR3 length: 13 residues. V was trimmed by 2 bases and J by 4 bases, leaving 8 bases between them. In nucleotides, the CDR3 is TGTGCCAGCAGCTTATCCGGGGGCACTGAAGCTTTCTTT. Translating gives CASSLSGGTEAFF.

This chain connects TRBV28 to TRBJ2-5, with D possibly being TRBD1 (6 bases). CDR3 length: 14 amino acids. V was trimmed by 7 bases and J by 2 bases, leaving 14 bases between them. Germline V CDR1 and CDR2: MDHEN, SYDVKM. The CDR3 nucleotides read TGTGCCAGCATCCATCAGGGGATACAAGAGACCCAGTACTTC. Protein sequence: CASIHQGIQETQYF.

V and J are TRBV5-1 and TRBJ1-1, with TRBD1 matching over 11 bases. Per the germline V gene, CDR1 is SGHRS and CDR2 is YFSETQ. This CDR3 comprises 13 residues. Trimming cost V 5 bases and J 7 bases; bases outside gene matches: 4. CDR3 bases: TGCGCCAGCAGTAGGACAGGGGGCGGTGAAGCTTTCTTT. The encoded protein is CASSRTGGGEAFF.

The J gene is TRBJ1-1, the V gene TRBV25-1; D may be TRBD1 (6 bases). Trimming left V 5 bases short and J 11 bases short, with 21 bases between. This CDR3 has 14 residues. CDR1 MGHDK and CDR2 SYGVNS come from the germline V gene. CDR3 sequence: CASSLKGGDAGAFF. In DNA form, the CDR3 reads TGTGCCAGCAGTCTAAAAGGGGGGGACGCTGGCGCTTTCTTT.